The clone carrying this T cell receptor beta chain was seen only a few times. The record originates from a study of T-cell reconstitution after alpha-beta-depleted transplantation in children. Researchers prepared the TCRbeta library using unique molecular identifiers, the study reports. One entry per CDR3 protein, called by TCRdb with MiXCR from the PCR reads. The sample includes 250,000 to 350,000 distinct CDR3 sequences, 9.9% of them seen just once. V gave up 7 bases and J gave up 4 bases, with 14 bases separating them. The CDR3 is 14 amino acids. Material: PBMCs from the stem cell graft donor, obtained from the stem cell graft. The origin of this receptor is a human donor who donated a stem cell graft to a child with SCID. This chain connects TRBV12-3 or TRBV12-4 to TRBJ2-1; D perhaps matches TRBD2 (7 bases). The CDR3 bases are TGTGCCAGCACCCTGGGAGGGGGTTACAATGAGCAGTTCTTC. Translating gives CASTLGGGYNEQFF.